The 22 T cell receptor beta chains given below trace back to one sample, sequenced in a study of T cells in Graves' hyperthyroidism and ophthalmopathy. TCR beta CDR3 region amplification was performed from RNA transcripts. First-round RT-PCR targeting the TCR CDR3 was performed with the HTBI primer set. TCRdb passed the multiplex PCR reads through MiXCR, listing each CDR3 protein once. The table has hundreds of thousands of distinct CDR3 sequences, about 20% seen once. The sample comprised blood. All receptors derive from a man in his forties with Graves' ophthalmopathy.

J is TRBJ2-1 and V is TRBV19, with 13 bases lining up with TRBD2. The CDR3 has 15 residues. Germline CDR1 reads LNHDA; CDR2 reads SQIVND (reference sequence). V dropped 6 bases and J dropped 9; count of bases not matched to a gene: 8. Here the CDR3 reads CASRGTSGTKGEQFF. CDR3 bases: TGTGCCAGTAGGGGGACTAGCGGGACAAAGGGTGAGCAGTTCTTC.

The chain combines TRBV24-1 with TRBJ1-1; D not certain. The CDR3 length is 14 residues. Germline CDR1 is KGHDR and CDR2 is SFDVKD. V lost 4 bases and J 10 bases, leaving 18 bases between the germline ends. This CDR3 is CATSDPMTPSGAFF. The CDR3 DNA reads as TGTGCCACCAGTGACCCTATGACCCCCTCGGGAGCTTTCTTT.

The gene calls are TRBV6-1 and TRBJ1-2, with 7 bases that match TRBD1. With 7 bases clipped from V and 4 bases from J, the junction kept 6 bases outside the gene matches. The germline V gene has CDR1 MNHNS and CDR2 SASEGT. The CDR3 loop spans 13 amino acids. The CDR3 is CASTIGQVYGYTF. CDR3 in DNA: TGTGCCAGCACCATCGGACAGGTCTATGGCTACACCTTC.

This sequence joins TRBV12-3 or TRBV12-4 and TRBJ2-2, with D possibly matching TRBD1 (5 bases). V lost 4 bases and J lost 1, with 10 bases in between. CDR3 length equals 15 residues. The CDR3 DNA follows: TGTGCCAGCAGTTCAAGGGGCTGGAACACCGGGGAGCTGTTTTTT. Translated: CASSSRGWNTGELFF.

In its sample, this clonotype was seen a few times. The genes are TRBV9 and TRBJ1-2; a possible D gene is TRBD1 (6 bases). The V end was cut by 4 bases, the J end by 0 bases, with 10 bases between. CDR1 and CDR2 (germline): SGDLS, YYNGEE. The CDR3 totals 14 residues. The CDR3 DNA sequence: TGTGCCAGCAGCTCCGGGACAACTAACTATGGCTACACCTTC. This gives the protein CASSSGTTNYGYTF.

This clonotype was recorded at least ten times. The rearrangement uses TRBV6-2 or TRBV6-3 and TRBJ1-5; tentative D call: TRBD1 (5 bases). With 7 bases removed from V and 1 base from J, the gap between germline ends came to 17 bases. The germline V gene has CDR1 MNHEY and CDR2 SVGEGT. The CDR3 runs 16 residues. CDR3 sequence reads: CASTLAGGGSNQPQHF. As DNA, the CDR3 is TGTGCCAGCACCCTAGCGGGGGGAGGAAGCAATCAGCCCCAGCATTTT.

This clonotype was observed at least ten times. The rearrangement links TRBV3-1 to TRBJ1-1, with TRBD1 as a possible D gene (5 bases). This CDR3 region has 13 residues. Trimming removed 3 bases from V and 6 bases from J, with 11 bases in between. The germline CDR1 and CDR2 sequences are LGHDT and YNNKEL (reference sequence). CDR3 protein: CASSQGGIAEAFF. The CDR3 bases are TGTGCCAGCAGCCAGGGGGGGATCGCTGAAGCTTTCTTT.

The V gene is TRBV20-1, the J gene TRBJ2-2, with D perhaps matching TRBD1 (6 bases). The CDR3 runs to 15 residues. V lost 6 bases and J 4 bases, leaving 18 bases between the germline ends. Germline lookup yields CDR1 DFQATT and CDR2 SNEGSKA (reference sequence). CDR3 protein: CSATLQGRITGELFF. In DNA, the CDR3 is TGCAGTGCCACCTTACAGGGTAGGATCACCGGGGAGCTGTTTTTT.

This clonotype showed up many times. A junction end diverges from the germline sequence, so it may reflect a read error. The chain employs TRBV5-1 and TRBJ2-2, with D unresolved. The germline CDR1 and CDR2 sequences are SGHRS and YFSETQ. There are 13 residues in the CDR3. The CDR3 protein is CASTDQNTGELFF. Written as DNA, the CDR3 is TGCGCTAGCACCGACCAGAACACCGGGGAGCTGTTTTTT.

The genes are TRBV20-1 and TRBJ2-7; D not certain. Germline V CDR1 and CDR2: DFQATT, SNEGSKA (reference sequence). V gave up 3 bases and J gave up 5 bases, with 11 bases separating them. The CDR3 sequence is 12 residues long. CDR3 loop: CSASPANHEQYF. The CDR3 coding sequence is TGCAGTGCTAGTCCGGCTAACCACGAGCAGTACTTC.

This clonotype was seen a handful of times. In nucleotides, the CDR3 is TGCAGTGCTCGCGGGACTCCAAATGAGCAGTTCTTC. Protein: CSARGTPNEQFF. V gene TRBV20-1 combines with J gene TRBJ2-1; tentative D call: TRBD2 (6 bases). Trimming stripped 5 bases from V and 7 bases from J, with 12 bases between. Germline lookup yields CDR1 DFQATT and CDR2 SNEGSKA (reference sequence). This CDR3 region has 12 residues.

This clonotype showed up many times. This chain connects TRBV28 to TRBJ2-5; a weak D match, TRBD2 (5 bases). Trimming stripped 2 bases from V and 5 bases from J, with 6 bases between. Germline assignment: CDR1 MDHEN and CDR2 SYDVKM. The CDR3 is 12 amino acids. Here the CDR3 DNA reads TGTGCCAGCAGTTTAACTAGGGAGACCCAGTACTTC. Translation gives CASSLTRETQYF.

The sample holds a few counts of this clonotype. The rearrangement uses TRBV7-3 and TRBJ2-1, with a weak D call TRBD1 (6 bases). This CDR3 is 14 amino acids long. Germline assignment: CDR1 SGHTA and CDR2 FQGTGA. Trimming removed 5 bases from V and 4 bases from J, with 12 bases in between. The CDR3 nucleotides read TGTGCCAGCAGCCGCCAACAGGGTTACAATGAGCAGTTCTTC. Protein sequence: CASSRQQGYNEQFF.

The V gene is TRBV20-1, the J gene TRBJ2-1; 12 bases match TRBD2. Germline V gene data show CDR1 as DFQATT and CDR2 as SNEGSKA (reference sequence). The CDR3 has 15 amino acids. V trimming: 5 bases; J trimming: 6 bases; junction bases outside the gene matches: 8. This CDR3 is CSAALAGGPSNEQFF. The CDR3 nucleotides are TGCAGTGCTGCTCTAGCGGGGGGGCCGAGCAATGAGCAGTTCTTC.

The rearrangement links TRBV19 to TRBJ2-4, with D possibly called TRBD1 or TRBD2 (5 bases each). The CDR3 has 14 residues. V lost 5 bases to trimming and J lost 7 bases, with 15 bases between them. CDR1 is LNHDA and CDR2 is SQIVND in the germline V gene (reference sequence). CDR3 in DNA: TGTGCCAGTAGTGCCGGGACGGAAGCCAACATTCAGTACTTC. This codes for CASSAGTEANIQYF.

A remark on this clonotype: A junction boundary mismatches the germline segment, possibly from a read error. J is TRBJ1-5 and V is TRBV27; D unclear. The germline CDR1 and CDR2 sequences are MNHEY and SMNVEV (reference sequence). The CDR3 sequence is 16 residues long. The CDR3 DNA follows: TGTGCCAGCAGTTTATTCGGGCCTTATAGCAATCAGCCCCGGCATTTT. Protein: CASSLFGPYSNQPRHF.

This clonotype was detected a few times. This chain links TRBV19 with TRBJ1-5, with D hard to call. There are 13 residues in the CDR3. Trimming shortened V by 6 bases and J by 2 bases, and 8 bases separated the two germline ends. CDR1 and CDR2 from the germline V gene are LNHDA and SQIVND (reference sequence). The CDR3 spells CASRTGRNQPQHF. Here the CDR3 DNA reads TGTGCCAGTAGAACCGGCCGCAATCAGCCCCAGCATTTT.

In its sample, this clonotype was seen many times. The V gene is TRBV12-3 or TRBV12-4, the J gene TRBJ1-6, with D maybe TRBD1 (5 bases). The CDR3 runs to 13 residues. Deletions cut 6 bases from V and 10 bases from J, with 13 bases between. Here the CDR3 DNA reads TGTGCCAGCAGCTGGGGGGGGGAATCACCCCTCCACTTT. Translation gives CASSWGGESPLHF.

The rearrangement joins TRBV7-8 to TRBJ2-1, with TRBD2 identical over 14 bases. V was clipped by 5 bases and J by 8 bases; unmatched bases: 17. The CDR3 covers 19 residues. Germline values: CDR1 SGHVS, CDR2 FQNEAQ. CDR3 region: CASSTWGAGTSGRGHEQFF. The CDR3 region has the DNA TGTGCCAGCAGCACCTGGGGCGCCGGGACTAGCGGGAGAGGGCATGAGCAGTTCTTC.

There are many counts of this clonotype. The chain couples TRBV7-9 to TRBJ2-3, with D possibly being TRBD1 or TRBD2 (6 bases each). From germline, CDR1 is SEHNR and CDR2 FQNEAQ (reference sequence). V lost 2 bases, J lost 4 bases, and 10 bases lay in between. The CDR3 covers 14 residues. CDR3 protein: CASSLHGGPDTQYF. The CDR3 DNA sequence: TGTGCCAGCAGCTTACACGGGGGCCCAGATACGCAGTATTTT.

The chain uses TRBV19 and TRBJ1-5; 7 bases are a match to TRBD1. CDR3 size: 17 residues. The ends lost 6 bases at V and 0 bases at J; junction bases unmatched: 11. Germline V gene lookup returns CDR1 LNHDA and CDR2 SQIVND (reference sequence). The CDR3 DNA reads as TGTGCCAGTAGCAGCCGCGGGACAGTCAATAGCAATCAGCCCCAGCATTTT. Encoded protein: CASSSRGTVNSNQPQHF.

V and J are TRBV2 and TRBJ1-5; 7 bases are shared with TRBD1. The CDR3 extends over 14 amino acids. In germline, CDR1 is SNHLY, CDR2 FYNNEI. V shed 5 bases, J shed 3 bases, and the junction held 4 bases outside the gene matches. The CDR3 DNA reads TGTGCCAGCAGTTTCGGGACAGTCAATCAGCCCCAGCATTTT. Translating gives CASSFGTVNQPQHF.